This is a list of T cell receptor beta chains from one sample in a study of OX40 agonist ivuxolimab in advanced cancers. Repertoires were generated with immunoSEQ multiplex PCR, while TCRdb's copy carries only in-frame clones and drops some. The table records about 38,000 clones, about 72% of them present only once. Sequenced here: CD4+ or CD8+ T cells sorted from blood, sampled in a trial of the OX40 agonist ivuxolimab. Receptors originate from an adult with an advanced solid tumor such as melanoma, head and neck, liver or kidney cancer. CDR3s include the opening cysteine and the closing phenylalanine or tryptophan. The D gene is left open where the match is weak. Not all rows give a size; the values are once, few, many and, for expanded clones, a class.

cdr3_aa cdr3_nt v_call d_call clone_size j_call
CASSKTGTNTEAFF TGTGCCAGCAGCAAGACAGGGACGAACACTGAAGCTTTCTTT TRBV6-5 TRBD1 - TRBJ1-1
CASSRGGGTDTQYF TGTGCCAGCAGCCGCGGGGGAGGCACAGATACGCAGTATTTT TRBV7-6 TRBD2 - TRBJ2-3
CASAGRTEAFF TGTGCCAGCGCGGGGAGGACTGAAGCTTTCTTT TRBV6-5 - - TRBJ1-1
CAWSLANYGYTF TGTGCCTGGAGTCTCGCTAACTATGGCTACACCTTC TRBV30 - - TRBJ1-2
CASSLDPPFEQYF TGTGCCAGCAGCTTAGACCCGCCTTTCGAGCAGTACTTC TRBV5-6 - - TRBJ2-7
CASSGQGPDTQYF TGTGCCAGCAGCGGTCAGGGCCCAGATACGCAGTATTTT TRBV7-2 - - TRBJ2-3
CASSLGATSNGETQYF TGTGCCAGCAGCTTAGGGGCGACTAGTAATGGAGAGACCCAGTACTTC TRBV11-3 - few TRBJ2-5
CASSSWTGELNSPLHF TGTGCCAGCAGCTCCTGGACAGGGGAGCTCAATTCACCCCTCCACTTT TRBV7-6 TRBD1 - TRBJ1-6
CASSERGQGAFGNEKLFF TGTGCCAGCAGTGAACGGGGACAGGGGGCTTTTGGTAATGAAAAACTGTTTTTT TRBV2 TRBD1 - TRBJ1-4
CASSPYQETQYF TGTGCCAGCTCACCGTACCAAGAGACCCAGTACTTC TRBV18 - - TRBJ2-5
CASSLPGAGKNIQYF TGTGCCAGCAGCCTACCAGGGGCGGGCAAAAACATTCAGTACTTC TRBV7-9 - - TRBJ2-4
CASSVRTGIFQETQYF TGTGCCAGCAGCGTCCGGACAGGTATCTTCCAAGAGACCCAGTACTTC TRBV7-2 TRBD1 - TRBJ2-5
CASSGGNSYEQYF TGTGCCAGCAGCGGCGGAAACTCCTACGAGCAGTACTTC TRBV27 - - TRBJ2-7
CASSPDGYSNQPQHF TGTGCCAGCAGCCCCGACGGATATAGCAATCAGCCCCAGCATTTT TRBV7-9 - - TRBJ1-5
CASSKLTGGTQRAYEQYF TGTGCCAGCAGCAAGCTGACAGGGGGCACCCAGAGAGCCTACGAGCAGTACTTC TRBV21-1 - - TRBJ2-7
CASSDLNTEAFF TGTGCCAGCAGTGACCTGAACACTGAAGCTTTCTTT TRBV2 - - TRBJ1-1
CASSPLAKNIQYF TGTGCCAGCAGCCCCCTAGCCAAAAACATTCAGTACTTC TRBV7-2 - few TRBJ2-4
CASSLGLWDSSTNEQFF TGTGCCAGCAGCTTAGGTTTATGGGACAGCAGCACCAATGAGCAGTTCTTC TRBV11-2 TRBD1 - TRBJ2-1
CASSLGLAGETQYF TGCGCCAGCAGCCTGGGACTAGCCGGAGAGACCCAGTACTTC TRBV4-1 TRBD2 - TRBJ2-5
CASSARDSGNEKLFF TGTGCCAGCAGTGCCAGGGACAGCGGTAATGAAAAACTGTTTTTT TRBV6-1 TRBD1 - TRBJ1-4
CASSFTADSGNTIYF TGTGCCAGCAGCTTTACTGCGGACTCTGGAAACACCATATATTTT TRBV5-4 - once TRBJ1-3
CASSITHAGELFF TGTGCCAGTAGTATAACGCACGCCGGGGAGCTGTTTTTT TRBV19 - - TRBJ2-2
CASSIATSGAYEQYF TGTGCCAGTAGTATAGCTACTAGCGGAGCCTACGAGCAGTACTTC TRBV19 TRBD2 few TRBJ2-7
CASSPLGQGTDTQYF TGTGCCAGCAGCCCCCTGGGACAGGGCACAGATACGCAGTATTTT TRBV5-5 TRBD1 - TRBJ2-3
CASSFLSGKVDEQYF TGTGCCAGCAGCTTCCTTAGCGGGAAAGTAGACGAGCAGTACTTC TRBV7-6 TRBD2 - TRBJ2-7
CASSHTLHYGANYGYTF TGTGCCAGCAGCCATACACTCCATTATGGGGCAAACTATGGCTACACCTTC TRBV14 - - TRBJ1-2
CASSYRLAGDWSSYNEQFF TGTGCCAGCAGCTATCGACTAGCGGGAGATTGGAGCTCCTACAATGAGCAGTTCTTC TRBV13 TRBD2 - TRBJ2-1
CASSARQGPDTQYF TGTGCCAGCAGTGCCCGACAGGGGCCAGATACGCAGTATTTT TRBV2 TRBD1 once TRBJ2-3
CASSSNNSPLHF TGTGCCAGCAGCTCTAATAATTCACCCCTCCACTTT TRBV7-2 - - TRBJ1-6
CASSYAGFISDTQYF TGTGCCAGCAGTTATGCAGGGTTTATCTCAGATACGCAGTATTTT TRBV6-6 - few TRBJ2-3
CASNLRESDYGYTF TGTGCCAGCAACCTCAGGGAATCGGACTATGGCTACACCTTC TRBV11-2 - - TRBJ1-2
CASTLGTGGETQYF TGCGCCAGCACCCTCGGGACAGGGGGCGAGACCCAGTACTTC TRBV5-1 TRBD1 - TRBJ2-5
CASTGGGLAEKGAYNEQFF TGTGCCAGCACCGGCGGGGGGCTAGCGGAGAAGGGGGCCTACAATGAGCAGTTCTTC TRBV4-2 TRBD2 - TRBJ2-1
CASSPPDSYEQYF TGTGCCAGCAGCCCTCCAGATTCCTACGAGCAGTACTTC TRBV5-5 - - TRBJ2-7
CASSQGRDEAFF TGTGCCAGCAGCCAAGGACGGGATGAAGCTTTCTTT TRBV7-9 - - TRBJ1-1
CASSKETQYF TGTGCCAGCAGTAAAGAGACCCAGTACTTC TRBV6-1 - - TRBJ2-5
CASRGQGPYNEQFF TGTGCCAGCAGAGGACAGGGCCCGTACAATGAGCAGTTCTTC TRBV6-6 TRBD1 - TRBJ2-1
CASSKDIQPQHF TGTGCCAGCAGTAAGGACATTCAGCCCCAGCATTTT TRBV2 - - TRBJ1-5
CASSPPRLAGETQYF TGTGCCAGCAGCCCCCCCCGCTTGGCAGGGGAGACCCAGTACTTC TRBV5-6 - - TRBJ2-5
CASSKTLGTEAFF TGTGCCAGCAGCAAAACTCTGGGCACTGAAGCTTTCTTT TRBV21-1 - - TRBJ1-1
CASSLGENTEAFF TGTGCCAGCAGCTTAGGGGAGAACACTGAAGCTTTCTTT TRBV7-8 - - TRBJ1-1
CAIRIGGVPDTQYF TGTGCCATCAGGATCGGAGGGGTCCCAGATACGCAGTATTTT TRBV10-3 - - TRBJ2-3
CSVRSGTEYGYTF TGCAGCGTCCGCTCCGGGACTGAATATGGCTACACCTTC TRBV29-1 - once TRBJ1-2
CASSGPFGTGTNEKLFF TGTGCCAGCAGCGGACCATTCGGGACCGGTACTAATGAAAAACTGTTTTTT TRBV7-9 - - TRBJ1-4
CASSIASAASGGSYEQYF TGTGCCAGTAGTATAGCGTCCGCCGCCAGCGGGGGTTCCTACGAGCAGTACTTC TRBV19 TRBD2 - TRBJ2-7
CASSQLAMNTEAFF TGCGCCAGCAGCCAACTAGCCATGAACACTGAAGCTTTCTTT TRBV4-1 - - TRBJ1-1
CASSLEGITYEQYF TGTGCCAGCAGCTTGGAAGGCATCACCTACGAGCAGTACTTC TRBV5-1 - few TRBJ2-7
CASSLRGFENTIYF TGTGCTAGCAGCTTAAGGGGATTCGAAAACACCATATATTTT TRBV7-7 - - TRBJ1-3
CASSYVAGGPYEQYF TGTGCCAGCAGTTACGTTGCGGGGGGACCCTACGAGCAGTACTTC TRBV6-5 TRBD2 - TRBJ2-7
CASSPADRETQYF TGTGCCAGCAGCCCCGCGGATCGGGAGACCCAGTACTTC TRBV7-7 - - TRBJ2-5
CAISESEVGTEAFF TGTGCCATCAGTGAGTCTGAGGTGGGCACTGAAGCTTTCTTT TRBV10-3 - - TRBJ1-1
CASSLGTNTGELFF TGTGCCAGCAGCTTGGGGACCAACACCGGGGAGCTGTTTTTT TRBV7-2 - - TRBJ2-2
CASSQVLAGELFF TGTGCCAGCAGCCAAGTTTTGGCCGGGGAGCTGTTTTTT TRBV14 - - TRBJ2-2
CASSQDRGSPRSPLHF TGCGCCAGCAGCCAAGATCGGGGCAGCCCGAGATCACCCCTCCACTTT TRBV4-3 - - TRBJ1-6